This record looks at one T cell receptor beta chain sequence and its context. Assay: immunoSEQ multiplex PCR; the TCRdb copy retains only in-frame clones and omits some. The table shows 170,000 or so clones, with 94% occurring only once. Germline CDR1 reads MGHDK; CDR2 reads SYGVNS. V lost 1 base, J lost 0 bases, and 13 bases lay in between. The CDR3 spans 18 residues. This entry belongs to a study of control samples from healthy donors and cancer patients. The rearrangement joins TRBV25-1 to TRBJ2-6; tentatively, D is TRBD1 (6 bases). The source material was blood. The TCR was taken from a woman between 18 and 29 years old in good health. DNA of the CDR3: TGTGCCAGCAGTGAATGGGGCCGACAGGTCTCTGGGGCCAACGTCCTGACTTTC. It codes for CASSEWGRQVSGANVLTF.